What follows describes a single T cell receptor (beta chain). Its specificity is unknown. Other nucleotide sequences in the sample specify the same CDR3. The source of the sample is a study of cytomegalovirus exposure and HLA in healthy donors. Study conclusions and caveats: According to reports, the classifier identified cytomegalovirus status with high specificity and sensitivity. Specificity of three CMV-associated chains for CMV antigens was verified in vitro.

A multiplex PCR was run with 60 Vbeta primers and 13 Jbeta primers. Assay used: immunoSEQ multiplex PCR; TCRdb lists only in-frame clones, some missing. The table includes approximately 160,000 clones, roughly 78% detected once. This CDR3 spans 14 amino acids. V was clipped by 3 bases and J by 1 base; unmatched bases: 1. Germline V gives CDR1 KGHSH, CDR2 LQKENI. The sequenced material came from PBMCs. The chain joins TRBV18 to TRBJ2-3; 7 nucleotides match TRBD2. This receptor was taken from a woman aged 45 to 65 in good health and CMV-seropositive. This chain's CDR3 is CASSPGGGTDTQYF. CDR3 DNA sequence: TGTGCCAGCTCACCGGGGGGGGGCACAGATACGCAGTATTTT.